Each of the 9 T cell receptor beta chains below was sequenced from the same sample in a study of lung T cells in sarcoidosis with Löfgren's syndrome. TCRdb reanalysed the reads using MiXCR and keeps one entry per CDR3 protein. The repertoire has 8,500 to 9,500 distinct CDR3 sequences, around 21% of them found once; the top ten carry 20% to 25%. What was sequenced was CD4+ T cells from bronchoalveolar lavage fluid. The receptors originated from a human donor with sarcoidosis (Löfgren's syndrome or another form), or a control subject (not recorded which).

This clonotype has a handful of counts. The J gene is TRBJ1-5, the V gene TRBV4-1, with 11 bases matching TRBD1. J was trimmed by 7 bases and V by 4 bases; bases with no gene match: 12. The CDR3 is 17 amino acids. The germline V gene encodes CDR1 MGHRA and CDR2 YSYEKL. The DNA of the CDR3 is TGCGCCAGCAGCCCAGGACGGACAGGGGGCGCGTGGCAGCCCCAGCATTTT. It codes for CASSPGRTGGAWQPQHF.

The DNA for the CDR3 is TGTGCCAGCAGCTTAAGGGGGGGCGGCTCTGGAAACACCATATATTTT. Protein product: CASSLRGGGSGNTIYF. The chain couples TRBV5-4 to TRBJ1-3; TRBD1 might be the D (6 bases). The CDR3 extends over 16 amino acids. The ends were cut back, 2 bases at V and 0 bases at J, with 12 bases in the middle. CDR1 and CDR2 (germline): SGHNT, YYREEE (reference sequence).

J is TRBJ2-7 and V is TRBV7-6; TRBD1 matches 9 bases. After removal of 1 base from V and 3 bases from J, the junction contained 1 base not matched to a gene. The CDR3 is 14 residues long. Germline V CDR1 and CDR2: SGHVS, FNYEAQ. CDR3 nucleotide sequence: TGTGCCAGCAGCTTAGAGGACAGGGGCTACGAGCAGTACTTC. Protein product: CASSLEDRGYEQYF.

The sample holds one count of this clonotype. A read error is possible here, since a much larger clone lies one base away. CDR3 DNA: TGTGCCGTGATAGGGGCCTACGATGAGCAGTTCTTC. Its translation is CAVIGAYDEQFF. The chain carries TRBV2 and TRBJ2-1; a possible D gene is TRBD1 (5 bases). The germline CDR1 and CDR2 sequences are SNHLY and FYNNEI. This CDR3 region has 12 residues. Full variable domain (rest looked up from reference TRBV2 and TRBJ2-1): EPEVTQTPSHQVTQMGQEVILRCVPISNHLYFYWYRQILGQKVEFLVSFYNNEISEKSEIFDDQFSVERPDGSNFTLKIRSTKLEDSAMYFCAVIGAYDEQFFGPGTRLTVL.

This clonotype was counted many times. The gene calls are TRBV19 and TRBJ2-5; the D is unclear. The length of the CDR3 is 13 residues. The V end lost 3 bases, the J end lost 4 bases, and 9 bases lay between the germline ends. CDR1 and CDR2 (germline): LNHDA, SQIVND (reference sequence). The CDR3 spells CASSIGRAETQYF. In DNA form, the CDR3 reads TGTGCCAGTAGTATTGGGCGAGCAGAGACCCAGTACTTC.

This clonotype was picked up a small number of times. The gene calls are TRBV5-1 and TRBJ2-3; possible D gene TRBD1, 6 bases. This CDR3 spans 13 amino acids. Trimming cost V 5 bases and J 4 bases, with 11 bases left between them. Germline-derived CDR1 and CDR2 are SGHRS and YFSETQ. Here the CDR3 reads CASRQGFADTQYF. The CDR3 nucleotides are TGCGCCAGCAGGCAGGGGTTCGCAGATACGCAGTATTTT.

Relative to its sample, this clonotype is medium-sized. The chain links TRBV19 to TRBJ2-7; D may be TRBD1 (5 bases). CDR1 and CDR2 from the germline V gene are LNHDA and SQIVND (reference sequence). The CDR3 spans 16 residues. The V end was cut by 3 bases, the J end by 4 bases, with 19 bases between. CDR3 nucleotides: TGTGCCAGTAGTATGGCGACAGCCTGGGCGGCGTACGAGCAGTACTTC. It is translated as CASSMATAWAAYEQYF.

As regards this clonotype: Being one base from a much bigger clone, this may be a read error. The V gene is TRBV15, the J gene TRBJ2-3, with D possibly being TRBD1 (5 bases). V was trimmed by 4 bases and J by 3 bases, leaving 14 bases between them. The CDR3 consists of 15 residues. The germline CDR1 and CDR2 sequences are LNHNV and YYDKDF (reference sequence). DNA for the CDR3: TGTGCCACCAGCAAGCCGCTGGGGCGGACAGATACGCAGTATTTT. It is translated as CATSKPLGRTDTQYF.

This clonotype was counted between two and nine times. The chain combines TRBV7-6 with TRBJ2-1; 8 bases are shared with TRBD1. The CDR3 totals 13 residues. Trimming at V came to 3 bases and at J to 8 bases, leaving 3 bases not matched to a gene. CDR1 SGHVS and CDR2 FNYEAQ come from the germline V gene. The CDR3 loop reads CASSFGQGHEQFF. Here the CDR3 DNA reads TGTGCCAGCAGCTTTGGACAGGGCCATGAGCAGTTCTTC.